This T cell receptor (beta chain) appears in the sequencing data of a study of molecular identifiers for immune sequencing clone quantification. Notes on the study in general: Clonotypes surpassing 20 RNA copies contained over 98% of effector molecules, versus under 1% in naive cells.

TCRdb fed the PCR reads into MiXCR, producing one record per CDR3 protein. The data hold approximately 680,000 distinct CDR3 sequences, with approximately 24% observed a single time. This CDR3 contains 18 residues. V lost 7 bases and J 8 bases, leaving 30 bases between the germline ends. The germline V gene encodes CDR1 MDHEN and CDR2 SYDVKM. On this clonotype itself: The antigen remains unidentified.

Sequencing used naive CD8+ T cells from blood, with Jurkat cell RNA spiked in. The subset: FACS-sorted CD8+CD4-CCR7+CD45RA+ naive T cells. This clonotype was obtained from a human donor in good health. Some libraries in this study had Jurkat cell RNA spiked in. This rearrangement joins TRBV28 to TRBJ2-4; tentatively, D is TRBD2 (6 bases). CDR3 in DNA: TGTGCCAGCACTCCCCTACCTGATATGGAACTAGCTAAAGACATTCAGTACTTC. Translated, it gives CASTPLPDMELAKDIQYF.